The 21 T cell receptor beta chains reported below all come from one sample, sequenced in a study of blood T cell repertoires in COVID-19. Generated by immunoSEQ multiplex PCR, the TCRdb table keeps only in-frame clones and is missing some. The table shows about 190,000 clones, with 70% to 90% occurring only once. The sample was peripheral blood. The receptor set was obtained from a middle-aged woman who had recovered from COVID-19.

The gene calls are TRBV6-4 and TRBJ2-3; 12 bases agree with TRBD2. Germline V gene sequence: CDR1 MRHNA, CDR2 SNTAGT. The CDR3 runs to 15 residues. V lost 2 bases to trimming and J lost 3 bases; unmatched junction nucleotides: 0. The CDR3 region has the DNA TGTGCCAGCAGTGACGGACTAGCGGGAACAGATACGCAGTATTTT. Protein sequence: CASSDGLAGTDTQYF.

The V gene is TRBV4-2, the J gene TRBJ2-3, with 10 bases that match TRBD1. V gave up 1 base and J gave up 6 bases; unmatched junction bases: 7. Germline V gene data show CDR1 as LGHNA and CDR2 as YNFKEQ. This CDR3 contains 16 residues. CDR3: CASSQVSGQGDDTQYF. The CDR3 DNA reads TGTGCCAGCAGCCAAGTCTCCGGACAGGGGGACGATACGCAGTATTTT.

J is TRBJ2-1 and V is TRBV23-1; 10 bases are a match to TRBD2. TRBV23-1 is labeled an ORF, and its function is uncertain. Trimming at V came to 0 bases and at J to 5 bases, leaving 4 bases not matched to a gene. This CDR3 has 16 amino acids. The CDR3 coding sequence is TGCGCCAGCAGTCAATCAAGGACTAGCGGAAACAATGAGCAGTTCTTC. Residues: CASSQSRTSGNNEQFF.

The J gene is TRBJ1-4, the V gene TRBV27, with 9 positions matching TRBD1. This CDR3 comprises 15 residues. The germline V gene encodes CDR1 MNHEY and CDR2 SMNVEV (reference sequence). V trimming: 3 bases; J trimming: 8 bases; junction bases outside the gene matches: 7. CDR3 coding DNA: TGTGCCAGCAGTTTTTACCGGGACAGGGTCGAAAAACTGTTTTTT. Its translation is CASSFYRDRVEKLFF. The whole variable domain, filled in from reference TRBV27 and TRBJ1-4, reads EAQVTQNPRYLITVTGKKLTVTCSQNMNHEYMSWYRQDPGLGLRQIYYSMNVEVTDKGDVPEGYKVSRKEKRNFPLILESPSPNQTSLYFCASSFYRDRVEKLFFGSGTQLSVL.

The chain employs TRBV12-5 and TRBJ2-3, with D possibly matching TRBD1 (5 bases). Germline-derived CDR1 and CDR2 are LGHNT and FRNRAP. Trimming removed 3 bases from V and 2 bases from J, with 21 bases in between. CDR3 size: 18 residues. The CDR3, as DNA: TGTGCTAGTGGTTTTGGCAGGGATCCTCGTGTCCCCACAGATACGCAGTATTTT. Amino acid sequence: CASGFGRDPRVPTDTQYF.

The chain carries TRBV29-1 and TRBJ1-5; TRBD1 matches 8 bases. CDR3 length: 12 residues. From germline, CDR1 is SQVTM and CDR2 ANQGSEA. With V trimmed by 6 bases and J by 5 bases, 3 bases remained unmatched. CDR3 protein: CSVQGVDQPQHF. CDR3 nucleotides: TGCAGCGTACAGGGGGTAGATCAGCCCCAGCATTTT.

The chain employs TRBV30 and TRBJ1-1; TRBD1 might be the D (6 bases). Germline V gives CDR1 GTSNPN, CDR2 SVGIG (reference sequence). V was trimmed by 2 bases and J by 11 bases, leaving 18 bases between them. The CDR3 spans 13 residues. The DNA for the CDR3 is TGTGCCTGGAGTCAACAGGGCCTCCCGGGGGCTTTCTTT. It specifies CAWSQQGLPGAFF.

The rearrangement links TRBV7-8 to TRBJ2-1, with 7 bases matching TRBD2. Per germline, CDR1 SGHVS and CDR2 FQNEAQ. The CDR3 length is 14 residues. Trimming removed 5 bases from V and 6 bases from J; junction bases left unmatched: 7. DNA of the CDR3: TGTGCCAGCAGCGCCCGGACTAGTACCAATGAGCAGTTCTTC. Translation gives CASSARTSTNEQFF.

This clone was seen once. J is TRBJ2-7 and V is TRBV27, with a possible D match to TRBD2 (6 bases). The V and J ends lost 2 bases and 3 bases respectively, with 11 bases between them. CDR1 and CDR2 from the germline V gene are MNHEY and SMNVEV (reference sequence). The CDR3 runs to 14 residues. CDR3 residues: CASSLAGRNYEQYF. For the CDR3, the DNA is TGTGCCAGCAGTTTAGCGGGGAGGAACTACGAGCAGTACTTC.

This sequence joins TRBV4-3 and TRBJ1-1; 8 positions match TRBD1. CDR3 length: 14 residues. Germline assignment: CDR1 LGHNA and CDR2 YSLEER. Trimming took 5 bases from V and 7 from J; bases not matched to a gene: 9. DNA of the CDR3: TGCGCCAGCAGCAACCCGGACAGGGACATTGAAGCTTTCTTT. Protein sequence: CASSNPDRDIEAFF.

The V gene is TRBV6-5, the J gene TRBJ1-2; 7 nucleotides line up with TRBD1. J gave up 0 bases and V 8 bases, and 3 bases lay outside the gene matches. Looked up from germline, CDR1 is MNHEY and CDR2 is SVGAGI. The CDR3 extends over 13 amino acids. The CDR3 DNA follows: TGTGCCAGCCGGGACAGAGCTAACTATGGCTACACCTTC. It specifies CASRDRANYGYTF.

The V call is TRBV19, the J call TRBJ2-4; 9 bases map to TRBD2. CDR1 and CDR2 from the germline V gene are LNHDA and SQIVND (reference sequence). With V trimmed by 5 bases and J by 3 bases, 8 bases remained unmatched. The CDR3 has 16 residues. CDR3 sequence: CASSGRLAEIKNIQYF. CDR3 nucleotides: TGTGCCAGTAGTGGGCGACTAGCGGAGATCAAAAACATTCAGTACTTC.

This clone was recorded once. This chain uses TRBV24-1 with TRBJ2-1, with TRBD1 identical over 8 bases. Germline values: CDR1 KGHDR, CDR2 SFDVKD. CDR3 size: 16 residues. After removal of 1 base from V and 6 bases from J, the junction contained 7 bases not matched to a gene. CDR3 sequence reads: CATSDFGRGQSNEQFF. The CDR3 DNA reads TGTGCCACCAGTGATTTTGGCAGGGGGCAATCCAATGAGCAGTTCTTC.

Here the CDR3 reads CAIGTGNNQPQHF. DNA for the CDR3: TGTGCCATCGGGACAGGTAACAATCAGCCCCAGCATTTT. The V and J genes are TRBV10-3 and TRBJ1-5; 8 bases are a match to TRBD1. V trimming: 8 bases; J trimming: 3 bases; junction bases outside the gene matches: 3. The CDR3 contains 13 residues. Germline CDR1 reads ENHRY; CDR2 reads SYGVKD.

V is TRBV29-1 and J is TRBJ2-5, with D unclear. This CDR3 contains 12 residues. The V end was cut by 7 bases, the J end by 4 bases, with 13 bases between. The germline V gene encodes CDR1 SQVTM and CDR2 ANQGSEA. CDR3 in DNA: TGCAGCGGCGAGGATTCCCGAGAGACCCAGTACTTC. It encodes CSGEDSRETQYF.

This chain's CDR3 is CASSFSGTEAFF. DNA for the CDR3: TGTGCCAGCAGCTTTTCGGGCACTGAAGCTTTCTTT. The chain joins TRBV7-9 to TRBJ1-1, with D unresolved. CDR1 SEHNR and CDR2 FQNEAQ come from the germline V gene (reference sequence). The CDR3 length is 12 residues. V was clipped by 3 bases and J by 4 bases, with 6 bases between them.

This rearrangement joins TRBV28 to TRBJ2-7, with a weak D call TRBD2 (6 bases). The V gene's germline CDR1 is MDHEN and CDR2 SYDVKM. V was shortened by 8 bases and J by 3 bases, with 8 bases between the two germline ends. The CDR3 covers 11 residues. CDR3 in amino acids: CASEGLYEQYF. The CDR3 DNA reads TGTGCCAGCGAGGGACTCTACGAGCAGTACTTC.

The chain combines TRBV3-1 (or the pseudogene TRBV3-2) with TRBJ2-2; 9 nucleotides line up with TRBD2. Germline CDR1 LGHDT, CDR2 YNNKEL (reference sequence). Unmatched junction bases numbered 4, after V lost 4 bases and J lost 7 bases. This CDR3 has 14 residues. CDR3 DNA sequence: TGTGCCAGCAGCCTGGCTAGCGGGAACGGGGAGCTGTTTTTT. The encoded protein is CASSLASGNGELFF.

The CDR3 nucleotides read TGTGCCAGCAGCTTACTACTGGGCCCCGAGAGACTGTTTTTT. Its translation is CASSLLLGPERLFF. The chain carries TRBV7-9 and TRBJ1-4; D uncertain. The CDR3 totals 14 residues. V shed 2 bases and J shed 13 bases, with 17 bases lying between them. Germline CDR1 and CDR2: SEHNR and FQNEAQ (reference sequence).

V gene TRBV9 combines with J gene TRBJ1-1; D is unclear. Germline loops: CDR1 SGDLS, CDR2 YYNGEE. The CDR3 is made up of 16 amino acids. The ends were cut back, 3 bases at V and 4 bases at J, with 19 bases in the middle. CDR3 bases: TGTGCCAGCAGCGACCAGACGGGAATGGGAGGCACTGAAGCTTTCTTT. This translates into CASSDQTGMGGTEAFF.

There are a few counts of this clone. This chain connects TRBV19 to TRBJ2-1; no firm D call. CDR3 size: 13 residues. The germline V and J ends were trimmed by 3 bases and 5 bases, with 8 bases remaining between them. Germline V lookup: CDR1 LNHDA, CDR2 SQIVND (reference sequence). The CDR3 sequence: CASSIQRDNEQFF. DNA for the CDR3: TGTGCCAGTAGTATCCAGCGAGACAATGAGCAGTTCTTC. The full variable domain, rest sourced from reference TRBV19 and TRBJ2-1, is DGGITQSPKYLFRKEGQNVTLSCEQNLNHDAMYWYRQDPGQGLRLIYYSQIVNDFQKGDIAEGYSVSREKKESFPLTVTSAQKNPTAFYLCASSIQRDNEQFFGPGTRLTVL.